The 7 T cell receptor beta chains presented below share a single source sample, sequenced in a study of shared clonotypes between healthy human individuals. Naive CD8 cells lacked CD45RO, underwent positive selection for CCR7 and left out terminally differentiated effector memory CD45RA+ cells. Assay: immunoSEQ multiplex PCR; the TCRdb copy retains only in-frame clones and omits some. The sample lists hundreds of thousands of clones, 96% occurring once. The sequenced material came from naive CD8+ T cells sorted from blood. Receptors originate from a woman aged 30 to 39 in good health.

The genes are TRBV27 and TRBJ1-5, with D possibly being TRBD1 (5 bases). Germline V gives CDR1 MNHEY, CDR2 SMNVEV (reference sequence). The CDR3 runs 14 residues. V lost 3 bases and J lost 6, with 12 bases in between. The CDR3 DNA follows: TGTGCCAGCAGTTTTGGGGGAAGTAGTCAGCCCCAGCATTTT. It codes for CASSFGGSSQPQHF.

J is TRBJ1-3 and V is TRBV28; no clear D gene. The ends were cut back, 5 bases at V and 1 base at J, with 6 bases in the middle. The CDR3 is 13 residues long. The germline V gene has CDR1 MDHEN and CDR2 SYDVKM. DNA for the CDR3: TGTGCCAGCAGTACCCGTTCTGGAAACACCATATATTTT. Its protein product is CASSTRSGNTIYF.

The V call is TRBV6-1, the J call TRBJ2-5, with D perhaps TRBD1 (6 bases). Germline V gene lookup returns CDR1 MNHNS and CDR2 SASEGT. V was clipped by 0 bases and J by 4 bases, with 15 bases between them. This CDR3 has 16 amino acids. CDR3 amino acids: CASSEAPGRGGETQYF. The CDR3 DNA sequence: TGTGCCAGCAGTGAAGCTCCTGGCAGGGGTGGAGAGACCCAGTACTTC.

The chain recombines TRBV7-9 with TRBJ1-2, with D hard to call. Trimming removed 1 base at V and 4 bases at J, with 10 bases between. The germline CDR1 and CDR2 sequences are SEHNR and FQNEAQ (reference sequence). The length of the CDR3 is 14 residues. This chain's CDR3 is CASSLGSLGYGYTF. CDR3 coding DNA: TGTGCCAGCAGCTTAGGGTCCTTGGGCTATGGCTACACCTTC.

The rearrangement joins TRBV28 to TRBJ2-7, with 7 positions matching TRBD2. The CDR3 has 16 residues. Germline V gives CDR1 MDHEN, CDR2 SYDVKM. Trimming cost V 5 bases and J 0 bases; bases outside gene matches: 10. The CDR3 spells CASSPIPWGGSYEQYF. For the CDR3, the DNA is TGTGCCAGCAGTCCGATCCCCTGGGGGGGCTCCTACGAGCAGTACTTC. Combining the CDR3 with reference TRBV28 and TRBJ2-7 gives the whole variable domain DVKVTQSSRYLVKRTGEKVFLECVQDMDHENMFWYRQDPGLGLRLIYFSYDVKMKEKGDIPEGYSVSREKKERFSLILESASTNQTSMYLCASSPIPWGGSYEQYFGPGTRLTVT.

J is TRBJ2-1 and V is TRBV11-3; TRBD2 agrees at 12 bases. The CDR3 loop spans 17 amino acids. Germline lookup yields CDR1 SGHNT and CDR2 YENEEA. The J segment lost 8 bases and the V segment lost 2 bases, leaving 10 bases of the junction unmatched. CDR3 nucleotides: TGTGCCAGCAGCTTATCTAGCGGGAGGGCCGATGGGGATGAGCAGTTCTTC. It specifies CASSLSSGRADGDEQFF.

This chain connects TRBV30 to TRBJ1-6; maybe TRBD1 (6 bases). The CDR3 runs to 15 residues. Deletions cut 0 bases from V and 7 bases from J, with 13 bases between. Looked up from germline, CDR1 is GTSNPN and CDR2 is SVGIG (reference sequence). The chain's CDR3 is CAWSVLDSGNSPLHF. CDR3 sequence (DNA): TGTGCCTGGAGTGTACTGGACAGTGGGAATTCACCCCTCCACTTT.